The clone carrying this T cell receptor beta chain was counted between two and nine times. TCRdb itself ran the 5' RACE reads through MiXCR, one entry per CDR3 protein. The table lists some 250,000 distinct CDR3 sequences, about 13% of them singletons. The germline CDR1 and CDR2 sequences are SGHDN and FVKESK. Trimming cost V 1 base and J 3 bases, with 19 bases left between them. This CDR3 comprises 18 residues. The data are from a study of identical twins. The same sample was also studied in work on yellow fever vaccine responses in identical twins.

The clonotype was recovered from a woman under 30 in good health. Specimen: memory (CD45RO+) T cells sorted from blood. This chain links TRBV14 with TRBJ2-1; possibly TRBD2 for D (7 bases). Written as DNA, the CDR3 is TGTGCCAGCAGCCAAGCCGCCGGGGGCGGGAGAAACTACAATGAGCAGTTCTTC. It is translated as CASSQAAGGGRNYNEQFF.